A selection of T cell receptor beta chains follows, all from one sample in a study of T cell clones after liver transplantation. Produced via immunoSEQ multiplex PCR; TCRdb's table is partial and in-frame only. Of over 50,000 clones in the sample, less than 85% are singletons; the top ten hold roughly 8%. Sequenced here: CD4+ T cells from blood, sampled before liver transplant. These receptor sequences come from a human donor who received a liver transplant. Each CDR3 is given with its conserved first and last residue. Fields, in order: D gene, clone size, V gene, J gene, CDR3 protein, CDR3 DNA. D genes are given only for firm matches. The size field is filled for only some rows; it gives once, few, many or a size class.

D gene: TRBD1; clone size: NA; V gene: TRBV11-2; J gene: TRBJ2-7; CDR3 protein: CASSLAPGQIRYEQYF; CDR3 DNA: TGTGCCAGCAGCTTAGCCCCGGGACAGATCCGCTACGAGCAGTACTTC
D gene: NA; clone size: NA; V gene: TRBV7-3; J gene: TRBJ2-1; CDR3 protein: CASSFSSYNEQFF; CDR3 DNA: TGTGCCAGCAGCTTTAGCTCCTACAATGAGCAGTTCTTC
D gene: NA; clone size: NA; V gene: TRBV27; J gene: TRBJ2-2; CDR3 protein: CASSPWGRTGELFF; CDR3 DNA: TGTGCCAGCAGTCCTTGGGGGAGGACCGGGGAGCTGTTTTTT
D gene: TRBD1; clone size: NA; V gene: TRBV6-5; J gene: TRBJ1-2; CDR3 protein: CASRQGAFGYTF; CDR3 DNA: TGTGCCAGCCGCCAGGGGGCATTTGGCTACACCTTC
D gene: TRBD1; clone size: NA; V gene: TRBV9; J gene: TRBJ1-1; CDR3 protein: CASSVGTGTTEAFF; CDR3 DNA: TGTGCCAGCAGCGTGGGGACAGGGACGACTGAAGCTTTCTTT
D gene: TRBD1; clone size: NA; V gene: TRBV4-1; J gene: TRBJ2-5; CDR3 protein: CASSQETGGLETQYF; CDR3 DNA: TGCGCCAGCAGCCAGGAGACAGGGGGGTTAGAGACCCAGTACTTC
D gene: NA; clone size: NA; V gene: TRBV9; J gene: TRBJ2-3; CDR3 protein: CASSVPLGEPDTQYF; CDR3 DNA: TGTGCCAGCAGCGTCCCCCTGGGGGAGCCAGATACGCAGTATTTT
D gene: NA; clone size: NA; V gene: TRBV7-2; J gene: TRBJ1-1; CDR3 protein: CASSPIAEAFF; CDR3 DNA: TGTGCCAGCAGCCCTATCGCTGAAGCTTTCTTT
D gene: TRBD1; clone size: NA; V gene: TRBV7-8; J gene: TRBJ1-2; CDR3 protein: CASSLAPGTGRYGYTF; CDR3 DNA: TGTGCCAGCAGCTTAGCGCCGGGGACAGGGCGGTATGGCTACACCTTC
D gene: NA; clone size: few; V gene: TRBV6-5; J gene: TRBJ2-7; CDR3 protein: CASSYSKSLGEQYF; CDR3 DNA: TGTGCCAGCAGTTACTCGAAGAGCTTGGGCGAGCAGTACTTC
D gene: NA; clone size: NA; V gene: TRBV5-6; J gene: TRBJ2-7; CDR3 protein: CASSPTVNEQQYF; CDR3 DNA: TGTGCCAGCAGCCCCACCGTAAACGAACAGCAGTACTTC
D gene: NA; clone size: NA; V gene: TRBV6-1; J gene: TRBJ2-7; CDR3 protein: CASWRQSYEQYF; CDR3 DNA: TGTGCCAGCTGGAGACAGTCCTACGAGCAGTACTTC
D gene: TRBD1; clone size: NA; V gene: TRBV11-1; J gene: TRBJ2-2; CDR3 protein: CASSHRQGAGELFF; CDR3 DNA: TGTGCCAGCAGCCACCGACAGGGGGCCGGGGAGCTGTTTTTT
D gene: NA; clone size: few; V gene: TRBV2; J gene: TRBJ1-3; CDR3 protein: CASSEMASGGIYF; CDR3 DNA: TGTGCCAGCAGTGAAATGGCATCCGGTGGCATATATTTT
D gene: NA; clone size: NA; V gene: TRBV9; J gene: TRBJ1-3; CDR3 protein: CASSFGGGNTIYF; CDR3 DNA: TGTGCCAGCAGCTTCGGAGGTGGAAACACCATATATTTT
D gene: TRBD1; clone size: NA; V gene: TRBV28; J gene: TRBJ2-7; CDR3 protein: CASSFSGGLGTGENEQYF; CDR3 DNA: TGTGCCAGCAGTTTCTCTGGGGGGTTGGGGACAGGGGAAAACGAGCAGTACTTC
D gene: NA; clone size: NA; V gene: TRBV6-5; J gene: TRBJ1-2; CDR3 protein: CASSDRPLRGYTF; CDR3 DNA: TGTGCCAGCAGCGACAGACCTCTAAGGGGCTACACCTTC